The clone carrying this T cell receptor beta chain was detected a few times. What it binds is unknown. These data come from a study of cytotoxic CD8 clonotypes in ibrutinib-treated CLL. Study background: The sample average was approximately 250,000 productive templates and approximately 94,000 productive rearrangements. Points from the study as a whole: Patients had baseline clonality above age-matched healthy donors, and this clonality moved with circulating CD8+ T-cell counts.

The table came from immunoSEQ multiplex PCR; TCRdb's copy has only in-frame clones and leaves some out. The data contain under 35,000 clones, approximately 68% of them singletons. The sequence derives from a human donor with chronic lymphocytic leukemia. The sample in question was PBMCs, obtained after 24 months of ibrutinib treatment.

CDR3 coding DNA: TGTGCCAGCAGCTTACAAGCGGGGGACCACACCGGGGAGCTGTTTTTT. Encoded protein: CASSLQAGDHTGELFF. V gene TRBV13 combines with J gene TRBJ2-2; 8 bases agree with TRBD2. The CDR3 has 16 residues. The germline gives CDR1 PRHDT, CDR2 FYEKMQ (reference sequence). The V gene end was trimmed by 2 bases and the J gene end by 3 bases; junction bases not matched to a gene: 5. Looking up the rest from reference TRBV13 and TRBJ2-2 gives the full variable domain: AAGVIQSPRHLIKEKRETATLKCYPIPRHDTVYWYQQGPGQDPQFLISFYEKMQSDKGSIPDRFSAQQFSDYHSELNMSSLELGDSALYFCASSLQAGDHTGELFFGEGSRLTVL.